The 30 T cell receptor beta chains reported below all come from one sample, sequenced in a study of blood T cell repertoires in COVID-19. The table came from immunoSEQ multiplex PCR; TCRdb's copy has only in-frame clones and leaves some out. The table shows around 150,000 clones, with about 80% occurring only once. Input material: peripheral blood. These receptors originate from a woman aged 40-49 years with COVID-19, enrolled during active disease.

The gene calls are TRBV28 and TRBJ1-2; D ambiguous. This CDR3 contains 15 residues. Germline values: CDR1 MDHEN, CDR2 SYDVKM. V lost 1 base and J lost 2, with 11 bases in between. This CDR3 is CASSLLRGSNYGYTF. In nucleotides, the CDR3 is TGTGCCAGCAGTTTATTGCGGGGATCGAACTATGGCTACACCTTC.

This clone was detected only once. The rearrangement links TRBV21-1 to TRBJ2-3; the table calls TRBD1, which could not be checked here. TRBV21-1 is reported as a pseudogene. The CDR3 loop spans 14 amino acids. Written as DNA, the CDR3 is TGTGCCAGCAGGGGCCCCTCCACAAGGTGTACGCAGTATTTT. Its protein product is CASRGPSTRCTQYF.

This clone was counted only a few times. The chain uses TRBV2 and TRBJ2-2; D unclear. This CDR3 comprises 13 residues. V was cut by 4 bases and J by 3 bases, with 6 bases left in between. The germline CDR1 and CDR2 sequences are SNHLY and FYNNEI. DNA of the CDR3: TGTGCCAGCAGTGTAATAGACACCGGGGAGCTGTTTTTT. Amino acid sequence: CASSVIDTGELFF.

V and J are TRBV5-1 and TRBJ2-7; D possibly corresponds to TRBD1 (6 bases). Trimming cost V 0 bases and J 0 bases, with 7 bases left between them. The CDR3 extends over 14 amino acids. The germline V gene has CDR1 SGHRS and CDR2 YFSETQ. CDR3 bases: TGCGCCAGCAGCTTGGGGACAGCCTCCTACGAGCAGTACTTC. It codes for CASSLGTASYEQYF.

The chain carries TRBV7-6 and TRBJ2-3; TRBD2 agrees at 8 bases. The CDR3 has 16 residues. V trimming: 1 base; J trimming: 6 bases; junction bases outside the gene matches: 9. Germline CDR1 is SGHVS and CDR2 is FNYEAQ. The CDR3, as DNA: TGTGCCAGCAGCTTAGAACGCGGGGGGCGCCCCGATACGCAGTATTTT. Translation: CASSLERGGRPDTQYF.

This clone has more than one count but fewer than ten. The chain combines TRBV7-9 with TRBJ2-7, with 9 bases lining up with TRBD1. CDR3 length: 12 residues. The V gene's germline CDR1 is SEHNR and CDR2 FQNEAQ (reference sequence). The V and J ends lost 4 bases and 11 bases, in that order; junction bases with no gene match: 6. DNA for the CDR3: TGTGCCAGCAGCTCAACGCGGGACAGGGAGTACGTC. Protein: CASSSTRDREYV.

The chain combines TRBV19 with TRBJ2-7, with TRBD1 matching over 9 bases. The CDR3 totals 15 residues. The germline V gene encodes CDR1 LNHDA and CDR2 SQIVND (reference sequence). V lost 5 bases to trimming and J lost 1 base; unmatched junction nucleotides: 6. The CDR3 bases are TGTGCCAGTAGTCCTGGGACAGGGCGATCCTACGAGCAGTACTTC. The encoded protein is CASSPGTGRSYEQYF.

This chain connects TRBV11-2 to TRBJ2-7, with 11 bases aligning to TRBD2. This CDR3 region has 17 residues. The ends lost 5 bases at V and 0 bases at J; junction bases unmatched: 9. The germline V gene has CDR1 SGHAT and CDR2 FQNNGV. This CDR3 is CASSTGTSGTSSYEQYF. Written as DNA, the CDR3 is TGTGCCAGCAGCACCGGGACTAGCGGTACGAGCTCCTACGAGCAGTACTTC.

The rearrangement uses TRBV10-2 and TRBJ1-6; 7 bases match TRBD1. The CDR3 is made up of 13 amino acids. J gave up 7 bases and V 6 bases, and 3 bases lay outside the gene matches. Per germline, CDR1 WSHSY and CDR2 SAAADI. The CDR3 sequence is CASSRDRNSPLHF. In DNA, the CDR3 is TGCGCCAGCAGCCGGGACAGAAATTCACCCCTCCACTTT.

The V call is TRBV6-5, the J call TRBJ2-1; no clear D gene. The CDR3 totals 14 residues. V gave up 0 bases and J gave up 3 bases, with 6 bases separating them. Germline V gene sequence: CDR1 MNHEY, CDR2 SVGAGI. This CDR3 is CASSYSTGYNEQFF. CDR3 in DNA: TGTGCCAGCAGTTACTCGACTGGCTACAATGAGCAGTTCTTC.

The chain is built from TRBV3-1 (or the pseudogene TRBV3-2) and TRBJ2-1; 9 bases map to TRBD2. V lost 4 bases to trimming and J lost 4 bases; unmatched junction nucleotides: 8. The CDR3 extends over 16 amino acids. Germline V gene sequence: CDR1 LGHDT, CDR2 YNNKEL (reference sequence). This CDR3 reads CASSPRWRGGYNEQFF. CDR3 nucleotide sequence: TGTGCCAGCAGCCCCCGGTGGCGGGGGGGATACAATGAGCAGTTCTTC.

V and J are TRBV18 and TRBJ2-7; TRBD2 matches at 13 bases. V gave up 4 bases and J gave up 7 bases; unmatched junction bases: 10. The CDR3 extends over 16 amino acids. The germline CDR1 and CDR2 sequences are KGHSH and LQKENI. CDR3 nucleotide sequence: TGTGCCAGCTCACAATCAGGACTAGCGGGAGTGGGAGAGCAGTACTTC. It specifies CASSQSGLAGVGEQYF. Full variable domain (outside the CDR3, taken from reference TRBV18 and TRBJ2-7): NAGVMQNPRHLVRRRGQEARLRCSPMKGHSHVYWYRQLPEEGLKFMVYLQKENIIDESGMPKERFSAEFPKEGPSILRIQQVVRGDSAAYFCASSQSGLAGVGEQYFGPGTRLTVT.

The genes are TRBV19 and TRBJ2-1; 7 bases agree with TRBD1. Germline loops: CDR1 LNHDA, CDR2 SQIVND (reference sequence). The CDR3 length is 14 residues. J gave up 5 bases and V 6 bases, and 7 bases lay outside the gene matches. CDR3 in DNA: TGTGCCAGTAGCCAGAGGACAGGAGACAATGAGCAGTTCTTC. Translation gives CASSQRTGDNEQFF.

The CDR3 is CASRLDSANTGELFF. The CDR3 nucleotides are TGTGCCAGCAGATTGGACAGTGCGAACACCGGGGAGCTGTTTTTT. The chain links TRBV27 to TRBJ2-2; D might be TRBD1 (6 bases). The V and J ends lost 6 bases and 0 bases respectively, with 11 bases between them. The CDR3 loop spans 15 amino acids. From germline, CDR1 is MNHEY and CDR2 SMNVEV (reference sequence).

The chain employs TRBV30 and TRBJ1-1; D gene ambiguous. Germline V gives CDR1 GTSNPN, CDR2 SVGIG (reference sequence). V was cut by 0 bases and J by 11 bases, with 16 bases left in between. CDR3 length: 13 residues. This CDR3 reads CAWSVSAGQWAFF. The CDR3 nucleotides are TGTGCCTGGAGTGTCTCGGCGGGCCAATGGGCTTTCTTT.

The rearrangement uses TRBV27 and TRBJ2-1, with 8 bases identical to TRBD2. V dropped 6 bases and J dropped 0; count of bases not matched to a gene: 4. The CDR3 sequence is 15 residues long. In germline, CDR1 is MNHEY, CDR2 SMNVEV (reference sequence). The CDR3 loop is CASRLAGSSYNEQFF. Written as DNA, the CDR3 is TGTGCCAGCAGATTAGCGGGGAGCTCCTACAATGAGCAGTTCTTC.

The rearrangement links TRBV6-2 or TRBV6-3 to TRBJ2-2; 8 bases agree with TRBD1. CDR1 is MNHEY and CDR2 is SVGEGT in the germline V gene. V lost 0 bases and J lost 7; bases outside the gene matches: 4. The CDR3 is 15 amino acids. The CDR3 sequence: CASSYSTGVGGELFF. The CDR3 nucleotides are TGTGCCAGCAGTTACTCGACAGGGGTTGGCGGGGAGCTGTTTTTT.

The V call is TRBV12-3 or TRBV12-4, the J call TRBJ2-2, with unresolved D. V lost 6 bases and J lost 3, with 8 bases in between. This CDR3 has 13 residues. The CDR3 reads CASSRQYTGELFF. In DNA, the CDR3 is TGTGCCAGCAGCAGACAATACACCGGGGAGCTGTTTTTT.

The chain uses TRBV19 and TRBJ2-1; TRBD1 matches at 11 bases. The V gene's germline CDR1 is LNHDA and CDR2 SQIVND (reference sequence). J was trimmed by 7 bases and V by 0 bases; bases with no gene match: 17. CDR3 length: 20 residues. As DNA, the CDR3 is TGTGCCAGTAGTATAGATCCGTTAAGGCTGCGGGACAGGGGGGGTAATGAGCAGTTCTTC. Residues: CASSIDPLRLRDRGGNEQFF.

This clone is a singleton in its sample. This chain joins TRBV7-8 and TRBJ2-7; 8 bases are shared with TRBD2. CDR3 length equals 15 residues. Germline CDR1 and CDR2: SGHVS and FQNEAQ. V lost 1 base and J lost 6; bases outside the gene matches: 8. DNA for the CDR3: TGTGCCAGCAGCTTAGGTGGCGGGGGGAGGGGCGAGCAGTACGTC. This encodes CASSLGGGGRGEQYV.

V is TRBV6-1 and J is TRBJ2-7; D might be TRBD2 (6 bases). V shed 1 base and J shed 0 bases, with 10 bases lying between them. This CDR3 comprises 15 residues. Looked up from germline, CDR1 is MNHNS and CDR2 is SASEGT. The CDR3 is CASSEGDWSSYEQYV. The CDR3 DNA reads TGTGCCAGCAGTGAAGGGGACTGGAGCTCCTACGAGCAGTACGTC.

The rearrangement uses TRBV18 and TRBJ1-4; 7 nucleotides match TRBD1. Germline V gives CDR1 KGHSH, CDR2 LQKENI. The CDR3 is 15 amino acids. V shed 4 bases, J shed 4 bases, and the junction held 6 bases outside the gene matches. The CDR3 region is CASSRQGGLNEKLFF. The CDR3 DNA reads TGTGCCAGCTCACGGCAGGGGGGCCTTAATGAAAAACTGTTTTTT.

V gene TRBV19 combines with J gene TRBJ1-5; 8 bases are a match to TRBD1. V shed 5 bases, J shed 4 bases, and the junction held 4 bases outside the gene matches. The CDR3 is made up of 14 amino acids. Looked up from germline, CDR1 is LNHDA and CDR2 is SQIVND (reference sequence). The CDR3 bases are TGTGCCAGTAGTCAGGGGGCACGGAATCAGCCCCAGCATTTT. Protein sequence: CASSQGARNQPQHF.

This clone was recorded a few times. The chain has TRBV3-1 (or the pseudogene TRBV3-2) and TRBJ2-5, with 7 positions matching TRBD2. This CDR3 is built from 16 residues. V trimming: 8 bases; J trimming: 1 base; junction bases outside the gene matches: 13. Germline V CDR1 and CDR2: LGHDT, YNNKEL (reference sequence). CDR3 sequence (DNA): TGTGCCAGCGGGCGAGGGTCAGCGGGAACCCAAGAGACCCAGTACTTC. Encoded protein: CASGRGSAGTQETQYF.

This CDR3 reads CASTPGLGADTQYF. DNA of the CDR3: TGTGCCAGTACCCCAGGTCTGGGCGCAGATACGCAGTATTTT. This chain connects TRBV19 to TRBJ2-3; unclear D gene. This CDR3 has 14 residues. V was trimmed by 7 bases and J by 4 bases, leaving 15 bases between them. Germline V gives CDR1 LNHDA, CDR2 SQIVND (reference sequence).

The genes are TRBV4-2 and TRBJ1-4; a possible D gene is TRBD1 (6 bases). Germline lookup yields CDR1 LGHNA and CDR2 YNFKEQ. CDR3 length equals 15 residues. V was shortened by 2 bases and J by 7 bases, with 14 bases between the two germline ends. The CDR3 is CASSQKQGPSEKLFF. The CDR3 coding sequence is TGTGCCAGCAGCCAAAAACAGGGACCGAGTGAAAAACTGTTTTTT.

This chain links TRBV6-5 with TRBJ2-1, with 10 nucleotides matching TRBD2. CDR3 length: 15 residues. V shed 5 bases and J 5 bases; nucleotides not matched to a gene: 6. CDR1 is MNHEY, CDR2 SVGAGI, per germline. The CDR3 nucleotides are TGTGCCAGCAGTCGCAGCGGGGGGGAGAACAATGAGCAGTTCTTC. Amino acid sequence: CASSRSGGENNEQFF.

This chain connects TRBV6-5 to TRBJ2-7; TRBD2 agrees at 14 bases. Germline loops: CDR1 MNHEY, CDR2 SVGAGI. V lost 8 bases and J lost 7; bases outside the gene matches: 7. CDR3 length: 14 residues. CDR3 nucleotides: TGTGCCAGCGGGACTAGCGGGAGTTCGGGAGAGCAGTACTTC. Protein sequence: CASGTSGSSGEQYF.

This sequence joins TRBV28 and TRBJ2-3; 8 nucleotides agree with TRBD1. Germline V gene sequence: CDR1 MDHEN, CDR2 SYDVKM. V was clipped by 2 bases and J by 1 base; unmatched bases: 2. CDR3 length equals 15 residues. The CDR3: CASSLPTGGTDTQYF. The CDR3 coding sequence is TGTGCCAGCAGTTTACCGACAGGGGGCACAGATACGCAGTATTTT.

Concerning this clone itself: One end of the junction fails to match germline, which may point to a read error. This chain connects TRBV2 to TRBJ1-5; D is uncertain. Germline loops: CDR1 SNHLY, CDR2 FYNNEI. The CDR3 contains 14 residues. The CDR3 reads CATSTGSTKQPQHF. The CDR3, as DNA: TGTGCCACCAGTACGGGATCAACGAAGCAGCCCCAGCATTTT.